This record concerns one T cell receptor (beta chain) sequence. The germline gives CDR1 SGHTA, CDR2 FQGNSA. V was cut by 1 base and J by 7 bases, with 16 bases left in between. There are 15 residues in the CDR3. The data were taken from a study of blood T cell repertoires in COVID-19. Across the whole study: Some COVID-19 samples were acute and others convalescent; all came from the United States, Italy and Spain. The cDNA or gDNA used as material had been derived from T cells, B-cell-depleted T cells, or PBMCs.

The authors' processing: The authors estimated nucleated cell counts from reference gene primer amplification. Profiled with immunoSEQ multiplex PCR; TCRdb holds only in-frame clones, not every one. That table supplies the V and J calls and clone size; D and trimming were determined from the DNA. Of 200,000 to 300,000 clones listed, 80% to 90% are singletons. This sequence joins TRBV7-2 and TRBJ1-2; TRBD1 might be the D (5 bases). This clonotype originated in a man aged 35-49 years who had recovered from COVID-19. Sequencing was carried out using peripheral blood. The CDR3 nucleotides read TGTGCCAGCAGCTTAGATGGACCTCCGGGGGGTGGCTACACCTTC. This translates into CASSLDGPPGGGYTF.